Listed below are T cell receptor beta chains from one sample, sequenced in a study of cytomegalovirus exposure and HLA in healthy donors. Produced via immunoSEQ multiplex PCR; TCRdb's table is partial and in-frame only. The table lists just over 95,000 clones, under 85% of them singletons, with approximately 4% in the top ten. Material: PBMCs. The receptors were sampled from a woman in her thirties or forties in good health and CMV-seropositive. The CDR3 runs from the conserved cysteine through the conserved F or W. The D gene is left open where the match is weak. The size entry is marked missing in some rows and otherwise reads once, few, many or a size class.

clone_size j_call d_call v_call cdr3_aa cdr3_nt
NA TRBJ1-3 NA TRBV18 CASSPRGRRGNTIYF TGTGCCAGCTCACCCAGGGGTAGGAGAGGAAACACCATATATTTT
NA TRBJ1-3 NA TRBV5-6 CASSSTGTGNTIYF TGTGCCAGCAGCTCCACAGGGACTGGAAACACCATATATTTT
NA TRBJ2-3 NA TRBV10-3 CAISESVGSTDTQYF TGTGCCATCAGTGAGTCGGTCGGGAGCACAGATACGCAGTATTTT
few TRBJ1-3 NA TRBV7-4 CASTPKSEGGNTIYF TGTGCCAGCACCCCGAAGTCCGAGGGCGGAAACACCATATATTTT
NA TRBJ2-3 TRBD1 TRBV9 CASSVARQGADTQYF TGTGCCAGCAGCGTAGCGAGACAGGGGGCCGATACGCAGTATTTT
NA TRBJ2-5 TRBD1 TRBV5-1 CASSLLQGARETQYF TGCGCCAGCAGCCTACTACAGGGGGCCCGCGAGACCCAGTACTTC
NA TRBJ2-1 NA TRBV4-1 CASSRNVLRANEQFF TGCGCCAGCAGCCGAAATGTACTGAGGGCTAATGAGCAGTTCTTC
NA TRBJ2-7 TRBD1 TRBV13 CASSVAGQGRYEQYF TGTGCCAGCAGCGTAGCGGGACAGGGGCGATACGAGCAGTACTTC
NA TRBJ2-3 TRBD1 TRBV9 CASSVSGGRTSTDTQYF TGTGCCAGCAGCGTGTCAGGGGGTAGAACTAGCACAGATACGCAGTATTTT
NA TRBJ2-2 TRBD1 TRBV7-3 CASSKIATGGDDTGELFF TGTGCCAGCAGCAAGATCGCTACAGGGGGCGACGACACCGGGGAGCTGTTTTTT
NA TRBJ1-1 NA TRBV7-2 CASSLPAGEAFF TGTGCCAGCAGCTTACCGGCAGGGGAAGCTTTCTTT
NA TRBJ1-2 TRBD1 TRBV5-6 CASSLGGQLLNGYTF TGTGCCAGCAGCTTGGGGGGACAGCTATTGAATGGCTACACCTTC
NA TRBJ1-5 NA TRBV1 CTSSQGRTGGNQPQHF TGCACCAGCAGCCAAGGGCGGACAGGGGGCAATCAGCCCCAGCATTTT
NA TRBJ1-5 NA TRBV15 CATSRGGSGQPQHF TGTGCCACCAGCAGGGGGGGGTCCGGGCAGCCCCAGCATTTT
NA TRBJ2-7 NA TRBV7-8 CASSFWGWGEGESYEQYF TGTGCCAGCAGCTTTTGGGGTTGGGGGGAGGGGGAAAGCTACGAGCAGTACTTC
once TRBJ2-7 TRBD1 TRBV27 CASSRTGTSYEQYF TGTGCCAGCAGTAGGACAGGAACCTCCTACGAGCAGTACTTC
NA TRBJ1-1 NA TRBV7-8 CASSRGVNTEAFF TGTGCCAGCAGCAGGGGCGTGAACACTGAAGCTTTCTTT
NA TRBJ1-2 NA TRBV29-1 CSVEREGGTGNYGYTF TGCAGCGTTGAACGGGAGGGGGGCACAGGGAACTATGGCTACACCTTC
few TRBJ1-2 TRBD1 TRBV2 CASSRGTGLYGYTF TGTGCCAGCAGTAGGGGGACAGGCCTCTATGGCTACACCTTC
NA TRBJ1-5 NA TRBV7-9 CASSLAGAGYQPQHF TGTGCCAGCAGCTTAGCAGGGGCTGGGTATCAGCCCCAGCATTTT
NA TRBJ2-7 TRBD2 TRBV28 CASSPRTSGRAFEQYF TGTGCCAGCAGTCCGAGGACTAGCGGGAGGGCCTTCGAGCAGTACTTC
NA TRBJ2-7 TRBD2 TRBV5-4 CASSLDGSGTPYEQYF TGTGCCAGCAGCTTGGACGGAAGCGGGACCCCATACGAGCAGTACTTC
once TRBJ1-1 NA TRBV28 CASSLRGWKTEAFF TGTGCCAGCAGTTTACGGGGATGGAAGACTGAAGCTTTCTTT
NA TRBJ2-3 NA TRBV2 CASKGVSNTQYF TGTGCCAGCAAGGGAGTCTCAAATACGCAGTATTTT
NA TRBJ2-3 NA TRBV4-2 CASKEGVSTDTQYF TGTGCCAGCAAAGAGGGCGTTAGCACAGATACGCAGTATTTT
NA TRBJ2-7 NA TRBV5-4 CASSQGRSEQYF TGTGCCAGCAGCCAAGGGAGGTCCGAGCAGTACTTC
NA TRBJ1-1 NA TRBV14 CASSKGMNTEAFF TGTGCCAGCAGCAAGGGGATGAACACTGAAGCTTTCTTT
NA TRBJ1-4 TRBD1 TRBV7-9 CASSLGTGGEKLFF TGTGCCAGCAGCTTAGGGACAGGGGGTGAAAAACTGTTTTTT
once TRBJ2-7 NA TRBV18 CASSPGASDSYEQYF TGTGCCAGCTCACCAGGGGCCTCGGATTCCTACGAGCAGTACTTC
NA TRBJ2-1 TRBD2 TRBV5-1 CASSWTSALYNEQFF TGCGCCAGCAGCTGGACTAGCGCCCTCTACAATGAGCAGTTCTTC
NA TRBJ2-2 NA TRBV7-9 CASEPDQSTGELFF TGTGCCAGCGAACCTGATCAGTCCACCGGGGAGCTGTTTTTT
NA TRBJ2-1 TRBD2 TRBV15 CATSRDVASGSFGNEQFF TGTGCCACCAGCAGAGATGTGGCTAGCGGGAGTTTCGGTAATGAGCAGTTCTTC
NA TRBJ2-1 TRBD2 TRBV11-3 CASSLEGLAGVSEQFF TGTGCCAGCAGCTTAGAGGGACTAGCGGGAGTCTCTGAGCAGTTCTTC
NA TRBJ1-1 NA TRBV19 CASSRTGRTEAFF TGTGCCAGTAGTAGAACAGGGAGAACTGAAGCTTTCTTT
few TRBJ2-1 TRBD2 TRBV18 CASSPPEAGTSVEQFF TGTGCCAGCTCACCACCTGAGGCCGGGACTAGCGTCGAGCAGTTCTTC